A single sample gave rise to the 13 T cell receptor beta chains below, sequenced in a study of T cell repertoires in cytomegalovirus infection. Each CDR3 protein is one row after TCRdb ran MiXCR on the reads. The repertoire holds approximately 990,000 distinct CDR3 sequences, with about 33% as singletons. These receptors' antigens are unknown. The input for sequencing was cultured CD8+ T cells from PBMCs, taken from culture after CMV antigen stimulation. These receptors were obtained from a human donor in good health (CMV status not recorded). Some clones in this sample may be carry-over from other donors' samples.

This clonotype has a count of ten or more. The chain couples TRBV7-9 to TRBJ2-3, with TRBD1 matching over 8 bases. After removal of 6 bases from V and 3 bases from J, the junction contained 5 bases not matched to a gene. The CDR3 extends over 14 amino acids. Germline CDR1 is SEHNR and CDR2 is FQNEAQ (reference sequence). The CDR3 region is CASSRTGKTDTQYF. In nucleotides, the CDR3 is TGTGCCAGCAGTCGGACAGGGAAAACAGATACGCAGTATTTT.

The gene calls are TRBV27 and TRBJ1-2; a weak D match, TRBD1 (6 bases). This CDR3 has 16 residues. V was shortened by 0 bases and J by 4 bases, with 15 bases between the two germline ends. Germline-derived CDR1 and CDR2 are MNHEY and SMNVEV (reference sequence). The chain's CDR3 is CASSLSGGGRPYGYTF. The CDR3 bases are TGTGCCAGCAGTTTATCGGGCGGGGGGCGCCCCTATGGCTACACCTTC.

This clonotype has more than one count but fewer than ten. This chain links TRBV6-2 or TRBV6-3 with TRBJ2-2; D ambiguous. Germline values: CDR1 MNHEY, CDR2 SVGEGT. The CDR3 sequence is 13 residues long. Trimming took 6 bases from V and 4 from J, leaving 9 bases between them. CDR3: CASSGRSTGELFF. For the CDR3, the DNA is TGTGCCAGCAGCGGGCGGAGCACCGGGGAGCTGTTTTTT.

At least ten counts were recorded for this clonotype. The CDR3 is CASSLVEGTFGTEAFF. The CDR3 nucleotides read TGTGCCAGCAGCTTAGTGGAGGGGACCTTTGGGACTGAAGCTTTCTTT. The rearrangement uses TRBV7-6 and TRBJ1-1; a possible D gene is TRBD1 (5 bases). The germline V and J ends were trimmed by 1 base and 5 bases, with 17 bases remaining between them. Per germline, CDR1 SGHVS and CDR2 FNYEAQ. The CDR3 is 16 amino acids.

The chain carries TRBV6-1 and TRBJ1-1; 7 bases agree with TRBD1. The CDR3 extends over 16 amino acids. V lost 7 bases to trimming and J lost 1 base; unmatched junction nucleotides: 12. Germline-derived CDR1 and CDR2 are MNHNS and SASEGT. The CDR3 spells CASNSPPTGSNTEAFF. DNA for the CDR3: TGTGCCAGCAACTCTCCCCCGACAGGGTCGAACACTGAAGCTTTCTTT.

This clonotype has only a few counts. The chain joins TRBV5-1 to TRBJ1-5; TRBD1 aligns across 7 bases. CDR1 is SGHRS, CDR2 YFSETQ, per germline. The CDR3 loop spans 15 amino acids. J gave up 3 bases and V 2 bases, and 5 bases lay outside the gene matches. This CDR3 reads CASSLTGQPNQPQHF. Written as DNA, the CDR3 is TGCGCCAGCAGCTTAACGGGACAGCCCAATCAGCCCCAGCATTTT.

CDR3 DNA sequence: TGTGCCAGCAGCCGGGGGGGGCCGAACAATGAGCAGTTCTTC. Translation: CASSRGGPNNEQFF. The chain recombines TRBV6-2 or TRBV6-3 with TRBJ2-1, with 8 bases matching TRBD2. Per germline, CDR1 MNHEY and CDR2 SVGEGT. J gave up 5 bases and V 6 bases, and 6 bases lay outside the gene matches. CDR3 length: 14 residues.

The CDR3 loop is CASSLGLGDEQYF. CDR3 coding DNA: TGTGCCAGCAGTTTAGGACTAGGCGACGAGCAGTACTTC. The chain couples TRBV27 to TRBJ2-7, with 7 bases identical to TRBD2. The trim removed 2 bases at V and 5 bases at J, leaving 3 bases unmatched. The CDR3 spans 13 residues. The germline CDR1 and CDR2 sequences are MNHEY and SMNVEV (reference sequence).

The chain joins TRBV27 to TRBJ1-1, with a possible D match to TRBD1 (6 bases). Germline CDR1 reads MNHEY; CDR2 reads SMNVEV (reference sequence). The CDR3 sequence is 13 residues long. V dropped 6 bases and J dropped 3 bases, with 11 bases sitting between them. This chain's CDR3 is CASRYGTHTEAFF. The CDR3 nucleotides read TGTGCCAGCAGATATGGGACACACACTGAAGCTTTCTTT.

The CDR3 spells CASTWDAMNTEAFF. The CDR3 nucleotides are TGTGCCAGTACTTGGGACGCTATGAACACTGAAGCTTTCTTT. V and J are TRBV19 and TRBJ1-1; tentatively, D is TRBD1 (5 bases). The CDR3 runs 14 residues. V dropped 7 bases and J dropped 0 bases, with 12 bases sitting between them. Germline V gene sequence: CDR1 LNHDA, CDR2 SQIVND (reference sequence).

In its sample, this clonotype was seen a few times. The chain employs TRBV28 and TRBJ1-2, with D unresolved. This CDR3 has 12 residues. Trimming cost V 6 bases and J 12 bases, with 17 bases left between them. Germline CDR1 reads MDHEN; CDR2 reads SYDVKM. CDR3 amino acids: CASSDPGGADTF. The CDR3 DNA reads as TGTGCCAGCAGCGACCCCGGCGGCGCGGACACCTTC.

The genes are TRBV6-2 or TRBV6-3 and TRBJ2-7; possibly TRBD2 for D (6 bases). Germline CDR1 reads MNHEY; CDR2 reads SVGEGT. The CDR3 runs 14 residues. V lost 5 bases and J 2 bases, leaving 13 bases between the germline ends. CDR3 DNA sequence: TGTGCCAGCAGTGAAGACGGGAGCGCCTACGAGCAGTACGTC. Its translation is CASSEDGSAYEQYV.

This clonotype has just one count. Here the CDR3 reads CASSLGQGAREQYV. The CDR3 DNA reads as TGTGCCAGCAGCTTGGGGCAGGGGGCGCGGGAGCAGTACGTC. The chain joins TRBV5-6 to TRBJ2-7; 8 bases fit TRBD1. Unmatched junction bases numbered 6, after V lost 0 bases and J lost 7 bases. Germline V gene lookup returns CDR1 SGHDT and CDR2 YYEEEE. The CDR3 is 14 amino acids.